This TCR beta chain was retrieved from a study of OX40 agonist ivuxolimab in advanced cancers. Background on the study: Ivuxolimab, an antibody that agonizes OX40 (CD134), was administered to the patients.

Autoimmune disease history or systemic immunosuppression was exclusionary. The V end was cut by 3 bases, the J end by 2 bases, with 11 bases between. The germline gives CDR1 SGHAT, CDR2 FQDESV (reference sequence). The CDR3 has 15 amino acids. The table came from immunoSEQ multiplex PCR; TCRdb's copy has only in-frame clones and leaves some out. The sample consists of roughly 41,000 clones, 75% to 95% of them appearing once. This chain links TRBV11-1 with TRBJ2-1; D ambiguous. Sequencing used CD4+ or CD8+ T cells sorted from blood, obtained in a trial of the OX40 agonist ivuxolimab. This TCR came from an adult with an advanced solid tumor such as melanoma, head and neck, liver or kidney cancer. CDR3 nucleotide sequence: TGTGCCAGCAGCTTCCGGTCAGATCCCTACAATGAGCAGTTCTTC. It yields the protein CASSFRSDPYNEQFF.